Following are 19 T cell receptor beta chains from one sample sequenced in a study of a mutant IDH1 vaccine in newly diagnosed glioma. Time point meaning: week 35, safety follow-up. Each dose of the vaccine consisted of 300 ug of mutant IDH1 20-mer peptide, with topical imiquimod. For these receptors, no antigen is known. This table comes from immunoSEQ multiplex PCR, and its TCRdb copy is limited to in-frame clones, with some not included. The sample consists of tens of thousands of clones, roughly 76% of them appearing once. The sample was PBMCs, taken from a glioma patient whose treatment included an IDH1 peptide vaccine. The receptors originated from a man aged 50-60 years with glioma.

This clone was found a few times. The genes are TRBV6-5 and TRBJ1-1; the D is unclear. Looked up from germline, CDR1 is MNHEY and CDR2 is SVGAGI. V lost 3 bases to trimming and J lost 5 bases, with 10 bases between them. This CDR3 spans 13 amino acids. CDR3 coding DNA: TGTGCCAGCAGTTATGGGGAAGGGACTGAAGCTTTCTTT. Its translation is CASSYGEGTEAFF.

Note on this clone: The germline gene is not matched at one end of the junction; a read error may be the cause. The chain combines TRBV7-7 with TRBJ2-7; perhaps D is TRBD1 or TRBD2 (5 bases each). There are 14 residues in the CDR3. CDR1 is SSHAT and CDR2 is FNYEAQ in the germline V gene (reference sequence). CDR3 residues: CASSPGTDLYEQYF. In DNA form, the CDR3 reads TGTGCTAGCAGCCCCGGGACGGACCTTTACGAGCAGTACTTC.

V gene TRBV6-5 combines with J gene TRBJ1-5; D is unclear. Germline lookup yields CDR1 MNHEY and CDR2 SVGAGI. V lost 6 bases and J lost 13, with 22 bases in between. The CDR3 loop spans 14 amino acids. The CDR3 reads CASSLGREALEQHF. In nucleotides, the CDR3 is TGTGCCAGCAGCCTCGGGAGGGAGGCCCTTGAGCAGCATTTT.

This chain joins TRBV5-1 and TRBJ2-2; 7 bases are a match to TRBD1. The CDR3 is 17 amino acids. V shed 4 bases, J shed 1 base, and the junction held 10 bases outside the gene matches. Germline V gives CDR1 SGHRS, CDR2 YFSETQ. The CDR3 bases are TGCGCCAGCAGCCCGGGACAGCCCGGTCGGAACACCGGGGAGCTGTTTTTT. It is translated as CASSPGQPGRNTGELFF.

This clone was counted between two and nine times. The chain is built from TRBV10-3 and TRBJ2-1, with 10 bases identical to TRBD1. Germline V gene lookup returns CDR1 ENHRY and CDR2 SYGVKD. V was clipped by 0 bases and J by 7 bases; unmatched bases: 6. This CDR3 has 16 residues. As DNA, the CDR3 is TGTGCCATCAGTGAGTCCCGACAGGGGGCGTCAAATGAGCAGTTCTTC. This encodes CAISESRQGASNEQFF.

CDR3 DNA: TGTGCCAGTAGACCCGGGGAGGGGACTGGAAACACCATATATTTT. This codes for CASRPGEGTGNTIYF. V usage is TRBV19 and J usage is TRBJ1-3, with D maybe TRBD1 (5 bases). In germline, CDR1 is LNHDA, CDR2 SQIVND (reference sequence). The CDR3 is 15 amino acids. V was trimmed by 6 bases and J by 2 bases, leaving 14 bases between them. The variable domain in full, with the rest retrieved from reference TRBV19 and TRBJ1-3, is DGGITQSPKYLFRKEGQNVTLSCEQNLNHDAMYWYRQDPGQGLRLIYYSQIVNDFQKGDIAEGYSVSREKKESFPLTVTSAQKNPTAFYLCASRPGEGTGNTIYFGEGSWLTVV.

The chain employs TRBV19 and TRBJ1-5; weak D call: TRBD1 (5 bases). CDR1 LNHDA and CDR2 SQIVND come from the germline V gene (reference sequence). Trimming took off 6 bases at V and 3 bases at J, with 18 bases between the two ends. The CDR3 runs 16 residues. The CDR3 sequence: CASSGGGRAYNQPQHF. For the CDR3, the DNA is TGTGCCAGTAGCGGGGGAGGGAGGGCGTACAATCAGCCCCAGCATTTT.

The V and J genes are TRBV5-1 and TRBJ2-7; 9 bases map to TRBD1. Germline V gene lookup returns CDR1 SGHRS and CDR2 YFSETQ. CDR3 length: 14 residues. J was trimmed by 5 bases and V by 0 bases; bases with no gene match: 3. In nucleotides, the CDR3 is TGCGCCAGCAGCTTGGCGGGACAGGGAGACGAGCAGTACTTC. Its protein is CASSLAGQGDEQYF.

The chain employs TRBV13 and TRBJ2-2; 9 positions match TRBD1. The germline CDR1 and CDR2 sequences are PRHDT and FYEKMQ (reference sequence). The CDR3 runs to 17 residues. The V segment lost 3 bases and the J segment 0 bases; nucleotides outside the gene matches: 5. The CDR3 sequence: CASSFGGTGTNTGELFF. The CDR3 region has the DNA TGTGCCAGCAGCTTTGGGGGGACAGGGACGAACACCGGGGAGCTGTTTTTT.

This rearrangement joins TRBV2 to TRBJ2-2; 9 bases fit TRBD1. V trimming: 7 bases; J trimming: 5 bases; junction bases outside the gene matches: 5. Germline lookup yields CDR1 SNHLY and CDR2 FYNNEI. The CDR3 loop spans 14 amino acids. As DNA, the CDR3 is TGTGCCAGCAACGCCGGGACAGGGACCGGGGAGCTGTTTTTT. It yields the protein CASNAGTGTGELFF. Complete variable domain (other parts from reference TRBV2 and TRBJ2-2): EPEVTQTPSHQVTQMGQEVILRCVPISNHLYFYWYRQILGQKVEFLVSFYNNEISEKSEIFDDQFSVERPDGSNFTLKIRSTKLEDSAMYFCASNAGTGTGELFFGEGSRLTVL.

The chain carries TRBV13 and TRBJ2-1, with D unresolved. The CDR3 runs to 11 residues. From germline, CDR1 is PRHDT and CDR2 FYEKMQ (reference sequence). V was trimmed by 3 bases and J by 8 bases, leaving 5 bases between them. CDR3 sequence (DNA): TGTGCCAGCAGCTTGGCGGATGAGCAGTTCTTC. This codes for CASSLADEQFF.

The chain has TRBV2 and TRBJ2-3, with D possibly matching TRBD2 (6 bases). The CDR3 sequence is 12 residues long. Germline V gene data show CDR1 as SNHLY and CDR2 as FYNNEI. The V gene lost 8 bases and the J gene lost 2 bases, with 8 bases spanning the gap. CDR3 bases: TGTGCCAGCGGGCGGGACACAGATACGCAGTATTTT. The encoded protein is CASGRDTDTQYF.

The chain is built from TRBV5-1 and TRBJ2-6; tentative D call: TRBD2 (6 bases). This CDR3 contains 15 residues. The V end lost 0 bases, the J end lost 2 bases, and 6 bases lay between the germline ends. Germline CDR1 is SGHRS and CDR2 is YFSETQ. CDR3 nucleotide sequence: TGCGCCAGCAGCTTGGGGGAGGCTGGGGCCAACGTCCTGACTTTC. Its protein is CASSLGEAGANVLTF.

This clone came up once. The genes are TRBV21-1 and TRBJ1-4. TRBV21-1 is a documented pseudogene. The CDR3 extends over 18 amino acids. In DNA, the CDR3 is TGTGCCAGCAGCAACGTAGCGGGACAGAGTGCAACTAATGAAAAACTGTTTTTT. Its protein product is CASSNVAGQSATNEKLFF.

The rearrangement joins TRBV25-1 to TRBJ2-1; possibly TRBD2 for D (5 bases). The CDR3 has 15 amino acids. V lost 3 bases, J lost 0 bases, and 9 bases lay in between. Germline V gene lookup returns CDR1 MGHDK and CDR2 SYGVNS. DNA of the CDR3: TGTGCCAGCAGTGACGACGGGGTCTCCTACAATGAGCAGTTCTTC. The encoded protein is CASSDDGVSYNEQFF.

This chain joins TRBV7-2 and TRBJ1-2; D uncertain. V was pared by 3 bases and J by 2 bases, with 4 bases between. CDR3 length equals 12 residues. Germline loops: CDR1 SGHTA, CDR2 FQGNSA. CDR3 loop: CASSFMNYGYTF. The CDR3 nucleotides read TGTGCCAGCAGCTTCATGAACTATGGCTACACCTTC.

The chain couples TRBV14 to TRBJ2-2; perhaps TRBD2 as D (6 bases). Trimming removed 4 bases from V and 1 base from J, with 19 bases in between. Germline V CDR1 and CDR2: SGHDN, FVKESK. The CDR3 has 18 residues. The CDR3 protein is CASSRRDLAALNTGELFF. The CDR3 coding sequence is TGTGCCAGCAGCCGGAGGGATCTAGCAGCTTTGAACACCGGGGAGCTGTTTTTT. Full variable domain (remainder filled in from reference TRBV14 and TRBJ2-2): EAGVTQFPSHSVIEKGQTVTLRCDPISGHDNLYWYRRVMGKEIKFLLHFVKESKQDESGMPNNRFLAERTGGTYSTLKVQPAELEDSGVYFCASSRRDLAALNTGELFFGEGSRLTVL.

This clone has a handful of counts. The CDR3 DNA reads as TGCGCCAGCACCCGGGGGACAGGGGCGACTGAAGCTTTCTTT. Translation gives CASTRGTGATEAFF. The chain uses TRBV5-1 and TRBJ1-1, with 10 bases identical to TRBD1. V trimming: 6 bases; J trimming: 5 bases; junction bases outside the gene matches: 7. The CDR3 contains 14 residues. From germline, CDR1 is SGHRS and CDR2 YFSETQ.

The chain has TRBV4-1 and TRBJ1-4; 8 bases align to TRBD1. V shed 4 bases, J shed 7 bases, and the junction held 14 bases outside the gene matches. Germline loops: CDR1 MGHRA, CDR2 YSYEKL. The length of the CDR3 is 17 residues. CDR3 sequence: CASSPWTGREIGEKLFF. DNA of the CDR3: TGCGCCAGCAGCCCATGGACAGGGCGGGAAATTGGTGAAAAACTGTTTTTT.